These T cell receptor beta chains were read from a single sample in a study of blood T cell repertoires in COVID-19. Here immunoSEQ multiplex PCR was the method, and the copy in TCRdb shows in-frame clones only, minus some. The repertoire consists of approximately 49,000 clones, with around 65% occurring once and the leading ten covering about 9%. Sequenced sample: peripheral blood. Every receptor here comes from a woman in her sixties or seventies with acute or convalescent COVID-19. The CDR3 runs from the conserved cysteine through the conserved F or W. D genes are given only for firm matches. Rows give clone size only sometimes, using once, few, many, or a class for an expanded clone.

j_call	clone_size	v_call	d_call	cdr3_nt	cdr3_aa
TRBJ1-2	-	TRBV7-9	-	TGTGCCAGCAGTAATCCTAACTATGGCTACACCTTC	CASSNPNYGYTF
TRBJ1-2	-	TRBV7-8	-	TGTGCCAGCAGCTTAGCGTCCAGGGAAGGCTACACCTTC	CASSLASREGYTF
TRBJ2-7	-	TRBV19	TRBD1	TGTGCCAGTAGTATTCGCCGGGACAGGGACTACGAGCAGTACTTC	CASSIRRDRDYEQYF
TRBJ2-2	-	TRBV27	TRBD2	TGTGCCAGCAGTTTCGAGACTAGCTTCGACACCGGGGAGCTGTTTTTT	CASSFETSFDTGELFF
TRBJ2-1	-	TRBV18	-	TGTGCCAGCTCACCACCGTCCACTAACAATGAGCAGTTCTTC	CASSPPSTNNEQFF
TRBJ2-2	-	TRBV18	-	TGTGCCAGCTCGCAGGGTAACACCGGGGAGCTGTTTTTT	CASSQGNTGELFF
TRBJ1-5	-	TRBV7-3	-	TGTGCCAGCAGTCAATCCAGGGATCAGCCCCAGCATTTT	CASSQSRDQPQHF
TRBJ2-7	-	TRBV12-3/TRBV12-4	TRBD1	TGTGCCAGCGGCTTGGGACAGTCCTTGGAGCAGTACTTC	CASGLGQSLEQYF
TRBJ2-2	-	TRBV2	TRBD1	TGTGCCAGCAGAGCTTCGACAGGGTCATCAGGGGAGCTGTTTTTT	CASRASTGSSGELFF
TRBJ2-2	-	TRBV5-1	TRBD2	TGCGCCAGCAGCATCCAGGGACTAGCGGGAGGGGAGCTGTTTTTT	CASSIQGLAGGELFF
TRBJ2-5	-	TRBV11-2	-	TGTGCCAGCAGCCACCTACGGCGCGAGGTCCGAGAGACCCAGTACTTC	CASSHLRREVRETQYF
TRBJ2-1	many	TRBV14	TRBD2	TGTGCCAGCAGCCAAGACGGGGGGGGTGAGCAGTTCTTC	CASSQDGGGEQFF
TRBJ1-1	medium-sized	TRBV2	TRBD1	TGTGCCAGCAGCCGGGACAGAGACACTGAAGCTTTCTTT	CASSRDRDTEAFF
TRBJ1-1	-	TRBV28	TRBD1	TGTGCCAGCAGTCTGGACAGGACTTACACTGAAGCTTTCTTT	CASSLDRTYTEAFF
TRBJ2-1	-	TRBV2	TRBD1	TGTGCCAGCAGAGAGGACAGGGTCAATGAGCAGTTCTTC	CASREDRVNEQFF
TRBJ2-7	-	TRBV7-9	-	TGTGCCAGCAGCCTCTGGGGGCGGAGCTCCTACGAGCAGTACTTC	CASSLWGRSSYEQYF
TRBJ2-1	-	TRBV5-6	-	TGTGCCAGCAGCTTGGGGAGGGGAAACCTATACAATGAGCAGTTCTTC	CASSLGRGNLYNEQFF
TRBJ2-1	-	TRBV3-1/TRBV3-2	-	TGTGCCAGCAGCCAAGCAGGGCAGCAGGGCTCCTACAATGAGCAGTTCTTC	CASSQAGQQGSYNEQFF
TRBJ2-1	-	TRBV19	-	TGTGCCAGTACCCCCTTCGGAGGGAATGAGCAGTTCTTC	CASTPFGGNEQFF
TRBJ2-5	-	TRBV5-5	TRBD2	TGTGCCAGCAGACCTAGCGGGAGATCGGAGACCCAGTACTTC	CASRPSGRSETQYF
TRBJ2-1	-	TRBV7-6	TRBD2	TGTGCCAGCAGCCATAGCGGGGGTCTCTACAATGAGCAGTTCTTC	CASSHSGGLYNEQFF
TRBJ1-3	-	TRBV3-1/TRBV3-2	-	TGTGCCAGCAGTTCACCGGGACACTCTTTAGGGAACACCATATATTTT	CASSSPGHSLGNTIYF
TRBJ2-2	-	TRBV28	-	TGTGCCAGCAGTCCCGGGAGTCGTAGCACCGGGGAGCTGTTTTTT	CASSPGSRSTGELFF
TRBJ2-2	-	TRBV5-1	TRBD1	TGCGCCAGCAGCTTGGAAGGGGGCGGAACCGGGGAGCTGTTTTTT	CASSLEGGGTGELFF
TRBJ1-2	-	TRBV5-4	-	TGTGCCAGCAGCCCATCTCCAGGGTTTGGCTACACCTTC	CASSPSPGFGYTF
TRBJ1-3	-	TRBV28	-	TGTGCCACCTCCTCGGGGTCTGGAAACACCATATATTTT	CATSSGSGNTIYF
TRBJ1-1	-	TRBV6-5	-	TGTGCCAGCAGTCACAGGGACATGAACACTGAAGCTTTCTTT	CASSHRDMNTEAFF
TRBJ2-1	-	TRBV7-7	TRBD2	TGTGCCAGCAGCGCATCCGGGACTAGGGGCAATGAGCAGTTCTTC	CASSASGTRGNEQFF
TRBJ2-7	-	TRBV18	TRBD2	TGTGCCAGCTCACTAGCGGGGAGAACCTACGAGCAGTACTTC	CASSLAGRTYEQYF
TRBJ1-4	few	TRBV7-2	TRBD1	TGTGCCAGCAGCTTAGTTGGACAGGGGGCAGGCGATGAAAAACTGTTTTTT	CASSLVGQGAGDEKLFF
TRBJ2-7	-	TRBV6-2/TRBV6-3	-	TGTGCCAGCAGTTACTGGGAAGGGGGCTCCTACGAGCAGTACTTC	CASSYWEGGSYEQYF
TRBJ2-3	-	TRBV15	TRBD1	TGTGCCACCAGCAGCAGGGCAGGGGGCGCAGGAGATACGCAGTATTTT	CATSSRAGGAGDTQYF
TRBJ1-2	-	TRBV19	TRBD1	TGTGCCAGGAACCTGGGACAGTTCCATGGCTACACCTTC	CARNLGQFHGYTF
TRBJ1-5	-	TRBV6-6	TRBD1	TGTGCCAGCAGGATGGGACAGGGTAAGGGGCCCCAGCATTTT	CASRMGQGKGPQHF
TRBJ1-5	-	TRBV7-3	TRBD1	TGTGCCAGCAGCTCCGACAGGGGTACGCCCCAGCATTTT	CASSSDRGTPQHF
TRBJ2-5	few	TRBV5-6	-	TGTGCCAGCAGCATTATCTACCAAGAGACCCAGTACTTC	CASSIIYQETQYF
TRBJ2-7	-	TRBV6-5	TRBD1	TGTGCCAGCAGGCAACAGGGGGGCGACGAGCAGTACTTC	CASRQQGGDEQYF